The source of this T cell receptor (beta chain) is a study of T-cell memory formation after mild COVID-19 (dated by TCRdb to about 2021). The study in broad terms: Most TCR sequence clusters were specific to one of the two donors. T-cell clones expanding and contracting after mild COVID-19 in a couple of donors were tracked by longitudinal TCRalpha and TCRbeta repertoire sequencing. Two young, previously healthy adult volunteers, one female and one male, were included in the cohort.

This clonotype was observed a few times. Its binding antigen is unknown. No base quality values were provided; no much bigger clone lies one nucleotide off. TCRdb lists the instrument as Illumina NovaSeq 6000. cDNA libraries for TCRalpha and TCRbeta were prepared by 5'RACE using constant-segment primers, with sample barcodes and unique molecular identifiers added. Trizol reagent was used to extract RNA from every sample. The libraries were amplified in two PCR steps, and the second step added a second sample barcode and Illumina TruSeq adapters. Sequencing of the libraries was done on an Illumina NovaSeq, producing 2 x 150 bp paired-end reads. In the original analysis: The reads were demultiplexed and collapsed into UMI-guided consensus sequences using migec v1.2.7. Using mixcr v2.1.11, the UMI consensuses were aligned to TRA and TRB V and J templates and assembled into clonotypes. Expanded or contracted clonotypes were those called significant by both edgeR and NoisET, with noise models trained on biological replicates. For edgeR calls, the cutoffs were a false discovery rate-adjusted p below 0.01 and a log2 fold-change threshold of 1. As an exploratory analysis of dynamics, PCA with hierarchical clustering was applied to max-normalized trajectories of the 1000 most abundant clonotypes. The CD4 or CD8 phenotype of responding clones was assigned using the separately sequenced CD4+ and CD8+ repertoires. Clones were called with MiXCR by TCRdb after fastp trimmed the public reads at Q25, and only in-frame beta chains were retained. Every distinct CDR3 protein forms one entry, paired with its most common genes and DNA. TCRdb, rather than the study authors, made the V and J calls. Here the sample has about 430,000 distinct CDR3 sequences; 20% to 25% occur a single time. In total, the top ten clones hold roughly 9.7% of the sample.

Study-level results and caveats: Contracting CD4+ clones were found mainly in CM and EM memory subsets, while CD8+ clones were enriched in EMRA. From day 15 to 85, contracting clones showed balanced CD4/CD8 phenotypes, whereas a second wave of clones that expanded from day 15 to 37 leaned towards CD4+. The detection of some responding clones in pre-infection memory suggests that pre-existing cross-reactive memory T cells joined the SARS-CoV-2 response. Whether the second-wave clones peaking on day 37 were SARS-CoV-2 specific was not confirmed. The study included only two mild cases, and larger cohorts that include severe cases with pre-infection samples were judged to be necessary.

PBMCs were isolated by Ficoll-Paque density gradient centrifugation. V has 6 bases trimmed and J has 2 bases trimmed; junction bases matching no gene number 6. The CDR3 sequence holds 16 residues, the cysteine and phenylalanine included. Only the CDR3 DNA is retained, 48 bases long and in frame from the first base. As encoded in the germline V gene (reference sequence), CDR1 is LNHDA while CDR2 is SQIVND. This receptor was identified in an adult woman who had mild COVID-19 (a few samples of this study predate the infection). The sample titles of this study are shuffled in the database, so cell type and time point are left out; the donor was told from shared clones. Material: PBMCs or a T cell subset sorted from them (not recorded which). The V gene is TRBV19 and the J gene is TRBJ2-1; TRBD2 lines up with 11 middle nucleotides. For the CDR3, the sequence is CASSPSLAGAYNEQFF. The bases read TGTGCCAGTAGCCCCTCACTAGCGGGGGCCTACAATGAGCAGTTCTTC.